The clone carrying this TCR beta chain came up a few times. Its antigen is unknown. In TCRdb, the reads were re-called with MiXCR into one record per CDR3 protein. The table shows hundreds of thousands of distinct CDR3 sequences, with roughly a third occurring only once. This entry comes from a study of T cell repertoires in cytomegalovirus infection. The material was cultured PBMCs, obtained from culture after CMV antigen stimulation. The source is a human donor in good health (CMV status not recorded). Some clones in this sample may be carry-over from other donors' samples.

The CDR3 is CSARDRRNPNTGELFF. The CDR3 region has the DNA TGCAGTGCTAGAGACCGTCGAAATCCGAACACCGGGGAGCTGTTTTTT. The gene calls are TRBV20-1 and TRBJ2-2; no reliable D call. Germline V lookup: CDR1 DFQATT, CDR2 SNEGSKA (reference sequence). The CDR3 has 16 amino acids. V lost 0 bases and J 0 bases, leaving 11 bases between the germline ends.